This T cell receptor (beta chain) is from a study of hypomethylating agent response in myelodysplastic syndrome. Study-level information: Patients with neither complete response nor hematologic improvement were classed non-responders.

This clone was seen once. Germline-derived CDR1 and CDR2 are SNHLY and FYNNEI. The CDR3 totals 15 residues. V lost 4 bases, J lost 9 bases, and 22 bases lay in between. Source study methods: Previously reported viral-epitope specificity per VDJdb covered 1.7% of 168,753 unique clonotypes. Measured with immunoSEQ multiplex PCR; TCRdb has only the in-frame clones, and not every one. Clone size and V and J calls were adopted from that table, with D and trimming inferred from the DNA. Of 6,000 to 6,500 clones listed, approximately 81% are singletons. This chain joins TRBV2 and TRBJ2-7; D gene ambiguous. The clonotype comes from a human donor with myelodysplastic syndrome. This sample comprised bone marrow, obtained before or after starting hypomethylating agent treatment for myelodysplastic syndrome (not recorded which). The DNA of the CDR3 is TGTGCCAGCAGTGTAGCCTCGACGTCTTCATTGGGGCAGTACTTC. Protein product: CASSVASTSSLGQYF.